Each of the 27 T cell receptor beta chains below was sequenced from the same sample in a study of cytomegalovirus exposure and HLA in healthy donors. The PCR employed 60 Vbeta primers together with 13 Jbeta primers. This table comes from immunoSEQ multiplex PCR, and its TCRdb copy is limited to in-frame clones, with some not included. The listing records tens of thousands of clones. Source material: PBMCs. Receptor source: a man aged 45-60 years in good health and CMV-seropositive.

The rearrangement links TRBV5-5 to TRBJ1-1; maybe TRBD1 (5 bases). The germline gives CDR1 SGHKS, CDR2 YYEKEE (reference sequence). The CDR3 covers 14 residues. Trimming took off 2 bases at V and 4 bases at J, with 12 bases between the two ends. The CDR3 DNA is TGTGCCAGCAGCTTATCGGGGGGGGGCACTGAAGCTTTCTTT. Encoded protein: CASSLSGGGTEAFF.

The CDR3 nucleotides are TGTGCCAGCAGCTCCCGGACAGGGGGCTCCTACGAGCAGTACTTC. It specifies CASSSRTGGSYEQYF. V is TRBV7-2 and J is TRBJ2-7; TRBD1 matches 10 bases. The CDR3 is 15 residues long. Germline lookup yields CDR1 SGHTA and CDR2 FQGNSA. Unmatched junction bases numbered 3, after V lost 4 bases and J lost 0 bases.

The chain uses TRBV5-6 and TRBJ1-4; 7 bases align to TRBD1. CDR1 is SGHDT, CDR2 YYEEEE, per germline. Germline trimming cut 4 bases from V and 7 bases from J; bases unmatched to any gene: 10. CDR3 size: 15 residues. The CDR3 sequence is CASSHRQGWGEKLFF. CDR3 bases: TGTGCCAGCAGCCATCGACAGGGCTGGGGTGAAAAACTGTTTTTT.

The gene calls are TRBV15 and TRBJ2-2; D perhaps matches TRBD1 (5 bases). The CDR3 has 17 residues. The germline gives CDR1 LNHNV, CDR2 YYDKDF (reference sequence). Trimming removed 0 bases at V and 0 bases at J, with 11 bases between. The CDR3 region has the DNA TGTGCCACCAGCAGAGATACAGGAACTTCGAACACCGGGGAGCTGTTTTTT. As protein: CATSRDTGTSNTGELFF. Complete variable domain (other parts from reference TRBV15 and TRBJ2-2): DAMVIQNPRYQVTQFGKPVTLSCSQTLNHNVMYWYQQKSSQAPKLLFHYYDKDFNNEADTPDNFQSRRPNTSFCFLDIRSPGLGDTAMYLCATSRDTGTSNTGELFFGEGSRLTVL.

J is TRBJ1-2 and V is TRBV29-1; 7 bases match TRBD1. The germline V gene encodes CDR1 SQVTM and CDR2 ANQGSEA. The CDR3 loop spans 13 amino acids. The junction had 5 bases not matched to a gene; V was cut back by 4 bases and J by 3 bases. The CDR3 spells CSVVEGADYGYTF. In DNA, the CDR3 is TGCAGCGTTGTAGAGGGGGCAGACTATGGCTACACCTTC. Drawing the rest from reference TRBV29-1 and TRBJ1-2, the complete variable domain is SAVISQKPSRDICQRGTSLTIQCQVDSQVTMMFWYRQQPGQSLTLIATANQGSEATYESGFVIDKFPISRPNLTFSTLTVSNMSPEDSSIYLCSVVEGADYGYTFGSGTRLTVV.

This chain links TRBV7-3 with TRBJ2-1; 13 nucleotides match TRBD2. There are 15 residues in the CDR3. V lost 4 bases and J lost 8; bases outside the gene matches: 5. Germline-derived CDR1 and CDR2 are SGHTA and FQGTGA. The chain's CDR3 is CASSSTSGGAYEQFF. CDR3 sequence (DNA): TGTGCCAGCAGCTCTACTAGCGGGGGGGCCTATGAGCAGTTCTTC.

This rearrangement joins TRBV9 to TRBJ2-1; TRBD2 matches 7 bases. CDR1 and CDR2 from the germline V gene are SGDLS and YYNGEE. Unmatched junction bases numbered 5, after V lost 0 bases and J lost 5 bases. This CDR3 is built from 15 residues. CDR3 sequence reads: CASSVDGRHDNEQFF. The CDR3 DNA reads as TGTGCCAGCAGCGTAGACGGGAGGCATGACAATGAGCAGTTCTTC.

The chain recombines TRBV6-5 with TRBJ1-1; TRBD1 matches 9 bases. The CDR3 extends over 13 amino acids. Germline-derived CDR1 and CDR2 are MNHEY and SVGAGI. Germline trimming cut 4 bases from V and 3 bases from J; bases unmatched to any gene: 0. The CDR3 nucleotides are TGTGCCAGCAGTTGGGACAGGGACACTGAAGCTTTCTTT. Its protein is CASSWDRDTEAFF.

The V gene is TRBV28, the J gene TRBJ1-2; TRBD1 matches 7 bases. The ends lost 6 bases at V and 2 bases at J; junction bases unmatched: 6. The CDR3 is 14 residues long. CDR1 and CDR2 from the germline V gene are MDHEN and SYDVKM. Here the CDR3 DNA reads TGTGCCAGCAGCCCAGGGACAGTCAACTATGGCTACACCTTC. This sequence encodes CASSPGTVNYGYTF.

This chain links TRBV19 with TRBJ1-4, with D possibly matching TRBD1 (6 bases). The CDR3 extends over 15 amino acids. Trimming took 10 bases from V and 3 from J, leaving 18 bases between them. Per the germline V gene, CDR1 is LNHDA and CDR2 is SQIVND (reference sequence). The CDR3 is CATKSRDTANEKLFF. CDR3 nucleotides: TGTGCCACTAAGAGCCGGGACACGGCTAATGAAAAACTGTTTTTT. Based on the CDR3 plus reference TRBV19 and TRBJ1-4, the full variable domain is DGGITQSPKYLFRKEGQNVTLSCEQNLNHDAMYWYRQDPGQGLRLIYYSQIVNDFQKGDIAEGYSVSREKKESFPLTVTSAQKNPTAFYLCATKSRDTANEKLFFGSGTQLSVL.

CDR3 sequence (DNA): TGTGCCAGCAGCGTTCAGGGACTAGCTGCACAAGAGACCCAGTACTTC. Amino acid sequence: CASSVQGLAAQETQYF. The chain uses TRBV9 and TRBJ2-5; 9 nucleotides align to TRBD2. V lost 2 bases and J lost 2; bases outside the gene matches: 7. Germline V gives CDR1 SGDLS, CDR2 YYNGEE. The CDR3 is 16 amino acids.

On this clone: The junction departs from the called germline gene at one end, perhaps through a read error. The V gene is TRBV4-3, the J gene TRBJ2-7; D is perhaps TRBD2 (6 bases). This CDR3 has 13 residues. Germline lookup yields CDR1 LGHNA and CDR2 YSLEER. The CDR3 DNA follows: TGCGCCAGCAGCCCCGTGGGGGGAAGGGCGTTGAACTTC. This sequence encodes CASSPVGGRALNF.

V is TRBV18 and J is TRBJ2-7; D possibly corresponds to TRBD1 (6 bases). The V end was cut by 6 bases, the J end by 3 bases, with 12 bases between. The germline V gene has CDR1 KGHSH and CDR2 LQKENI. The CDR3 length is 13 residues. The CDR3 DNA sequence: TGTGCCAGCTCTGCGACAGGTGACTACGAGCAGTACTTC. Translating it yields CASSATGDYEQYF.

This sequence joins TRBV5-6 and TRBJ1-3; no firm D call. V lost 4 bases to trimming and J lost 0 bases, with 11 bases between them. This CDR3 has 15 amino acids. Germline CDR1 and CDR2: SGHDT and YYEEEE. CDR3 sequence reads: CASSPLESSGNTIYF. CDR3 bases: TGTGCCAGCAGCCCCTTGGAGAGCTCTGGAAACACCATATATTTT.

The chain couples TRBV18 to TRBJ1-1; D unclear. There are 13 residues in the CDR3. Trimming cost V 4 bases and J 3 bases, with 9 bases left between them. CDR1 and CDR2 from the germline V gene are KGHSH and LQKENI. The CDR3 nucleotides read TGTGCCAGCTCACTGGGGAGAGACACTGAAGCTTTCTTT. Encoded protein: CASSLGRDTEAFF.

V gene TRBV15 combines with J gene TRBJ2-1; 10 bases map to TRBD2. Unmatched junction bases numbered 12, after V lost 1 base and J lost 3 bases. Germline CDR1 reads LNHNV; CDR2 reads YYDKDF (reference sequence). This CDR3 is built from 19 residues. Written as DNA, the CDR3 is TGTGCCACCAGCAGAGGGGGAACTAGCGGGACCTCGGGCTACAATGAGCAGTTCTTC. Translation gives CATSRGGTSGTSGYNEQFF.

V is TRBV9 and J is TRBJ2-2, with 8 positions matching TRBD2. The J segment lost 2 bases and the V segment lost 3 bases, leaving 3 bases of the junction unmatched. Per the germline V gene, CDR1 is SGDLS and CDR2 is YYNGEE. The CDR3 has 15 residues. The CDR3 spells CASSASGLNTGELFF. The CDR3 DNA reads as TGTGCCAGCAGCGCTAGCGGGCTTAACACCGGGGAGCTGTTTTTT.

The genes are TRBV15 and TRBJ1-3, with 9 positions matching TRBD1. CDR1 is LNHNV and CDR2 is YYDKDF in the germline V gene (reference sequence). Losses at the gene ends were 0 bases for V and 4 bases for J; bases not matched to a gene: 7. The CDR3 spans 17 residues. The CDR3 nucleotides are TGTGCCACCAGCAGAGATATGGGACAGGGTAACGGAAACACCATATATTTT. Translated: CATSRDMGQGNGNTIYF.

V usage is TRBV29-1 and J usage is TRBJ1-5; D not certain. Trimming pared 1 base from V and 5 bases from J, leaving 9 bases between. This CDR3 is 13 amino acids long. From germline, CDR1 is SQVTM and CDR2 ANQGSEA. The CDR3 reads CSVEVSGDQPQHF. The CDR3 coding sequence is TGCAGCGTTGAAGTTTCTGGAGATCAGCCCCAGCATTTT. Full variable domain (remainder filled in from reference TRBV29-1 and TRBJ1-5): SAVISQKPSRDICQRGTSLTIQCQVDSQVTMMFWYRQQPGQSLTLIATANQGSEATYESGFVIDKFPISRPNLTFSTLTVSNMSPEDSSIYLCSVEVSGDQPQHFGDGTRLSIL.

The V gene is TRBV18, the J gene TRBJ2-7, with TRBD2 as a possible D gene (5 bases). The CDR3 is 13 amino acids. In germline, CDR1 is KGHSH, CDR2 LQKENI. Trimming pared 10 bases from V and 2 bases from J, leaving 15 bases between. CDR3 sequence (DNA): TGTGCCACCGGAAGGGAGCGAGCCTACGAGCAGTACTTC. This sequence encodes CATGRERAYEQYF. The variable domain in full, with the rest retrieved from reference TRBV18 and TRBJ2-7, is NAGVMQNPRHLVRRRGQEARLRCSPMKGHSHVYWYRQLPEEGLKFMVYLQKENIIDESGMPKERFSAEFPKEGPSILRIQQVVRGDSAAYFCATGRERAYEQYFGPGTRLTVT.

The V call is TRBV5-1, the J call TRBJ1-1, with D unresolved. The germline V gene has CDR1 SGHRS and CDR2 YFSETQ. The CDR3 consists of 15 residues. Trimming took 0 bases from V and 0 from J, leaving 9 bases between them. The CDR3 DNA sequence: TGCGCCAGCAGCTTGGCAGGCCCTATGAACACTGAAGCTTTCTTT. It codes for CASSLAGPMNTEAFF.

V and J are TRBV6-5 and TRBJ2-2; D uncertain. Germline-derived CDR1 and CDR2 are MNHEY and SVGAGI. The CDR3 loop spans 15 amino acids. Trimming pared 2 bases from V and 1 base from J, leaving 8 bases between. The CDR3 nucleotides are TGTGCCAGCAGTTACAGACAAAGGAACACCGGGGAGCTGTTTTTT. It encodes CASSYRQRNTGELFF.

The chain uses TRBV4-3 and TRBJ2-3; 7 positions agree with TRBD2. The J segment lost 1 base and the V segment lost 5 bases, leaving 6 bases of the junction unmatched. This CDR3 is 15 amino acids long. Germline CDR1 LGHNA, CDR2 YSLEER. In DNA form, the CDR3 reads TGCGCCAGCAGCTTCAGCGGGAAAGGCACAGATACGCAGTATTTT. As protein: CASSFSGKGTDTQYF.

The V call is TRBV7-8, the J call TRBJ1-2; 8 bases fit TRBD1. The CDR3 totals 16 residues. With V trimmed by 1 base and J by 6 bases, 10 bases remained unmatched. CDR1 SGHVS and CDR2 FQNEAQ come from the germline V gene. The CDR3 here is CASSLEVGRGQNGYTF. The CDR3 DNA sequence: TGTGCCAGCAGCTTAGAGGTCGGCAGGGGGCAGAATGGCTACACCTTC.

The chain is built from TRBV28 and TRBJ2-7; unclear D gene. Germline loops: CDR1 MDHEN, CDR2 SYDVKM. The CDR3 has 10 amino acids. Deletions cut 6 bases from V and 3 bases from J, with 3 bases between. The CDR3 DNA reads as TGTGCCAGCAGCCGCTACGAGCAGTACTTC. Translated, it gives CASSRYEQYF.

CDR3 sequence (DNA): TGTGCCAGCAGAAGTAGCGGGGGGACAGATACGCAGTATTTT. This gives the protein CASRSSGGTDTQYF. The chain joins TRBV6-1 to TRBJ2-3; 10 nucleotides agree with TRBD2. The germline V gene encodes CDR1 MNHNS and CDR2 SASEGT. V gave up 6 bases and J gave up 3 bases; unmatched junction bases: 3. This CDR3 has 14 amino acids.

This chain links TRBV6-1 with TRBJ1-2; weak D call: TRBD1 (6 bases). Germline V gives CDR1 MNHNS, CDR2 SASEGT. Trimming cost V 1 base and J 5 bases, with 14 bases left between them. The CDR3 extends over 15 amino acids. CDR3 sequence: CASSEESTGTYGYTF. The CDR3 DNA follows: TGTGCCAGCAGTGAAGAGAGCACAGGGACGTATGGCTACACCTTC.